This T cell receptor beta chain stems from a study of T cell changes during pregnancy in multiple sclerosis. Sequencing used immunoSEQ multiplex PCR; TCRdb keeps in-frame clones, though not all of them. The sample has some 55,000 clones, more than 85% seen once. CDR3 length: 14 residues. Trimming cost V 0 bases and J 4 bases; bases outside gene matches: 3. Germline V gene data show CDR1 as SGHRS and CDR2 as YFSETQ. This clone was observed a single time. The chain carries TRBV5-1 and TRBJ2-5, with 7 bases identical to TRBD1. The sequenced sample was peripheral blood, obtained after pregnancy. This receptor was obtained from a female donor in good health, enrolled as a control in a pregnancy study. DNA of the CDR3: TGCGCCAGCAGCTTGGTAGGGGGCGTAGAGACCCAGTACTTC. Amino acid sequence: CASSLVGGVETQYF.